The rows below give T cell receptor beta chains drawn from one sample of a study of blood T cell repertoires in COVID-19. Using immunoSEQ multiplex PCR, the repertoire was profiled, and TCRdb retains in-frame clones only, with some absent. The sample includes 200,000 to 250,000 clones, 83% of them seen just once. Sequenced: peripheral blood. The receptors were sampled from a woman in her twenties or thirties with COVID-19, enrolled during active disease. CDR3s include the opening cysteine and the closing phenylalanine or tryptophan. Each record gives: clone size, V gene, CDR3 protein. Only some rows state a clone size, as once, few, many or a class for expanded clones.

NA	TRBV7-9	CASSLAGGVNTEAFF
few	TRBV28	CASGYRGRAPLHF
NA	TRBV4-2	CASSQDQGGGGTDTQYF
NA	TRBV6-2/TRBV6-3	CASSLLRNRATGGETQYF
NA	TRBV6-5	CASSSRDEAFF
NA	TRBV25-1	CASSDPQRGRLEDTQYF
NA	TRBV25-1	CASSPQRSKNIQYF
NA	TRBV19	CASSIAHRTAETQYF
NA	TRBV7-3	CASSSDRGQGYTF
NA	TRBV24-1	CATSDAGSSGNTIYF
NA	TRBV7-3	CASSAAGGAMGRQFF
NA	TRBV5-1	CASRGTDVAGELFF
NA	TRBV11-2	CASRSLTGGVLNTEAFF
NA	TRBV2	CASSKPITSGRSTDTQYF
NA	TRBV7-2	CASSRGQVDIQYF
NA	TRBV7-2	CASSRDYNSYEQYF
NA	TRBV6-6	CASTPGRSNTEAFF
NA	TRBV15	CATSRGALSGNTIYF
NA	TRBV11-3	CASSPYPADTQYF
NA	TRBV6-4	CASSTEVGTEAFF
NA	TRBV7-2	CASSTGLAGNEQFF
NA	TRBV10-3	CAISESGLAGWETQYF
NA	TRBV21-1	CASSKKTGGGLGGYTF
medium-sized	TRBV25-1	CASSDTGQGYEQYF
once	TRBV11-2	CASRGTARRDEQYF
NA	TRBV2	CASSPGQGSYEQYF
NA	TRBV7-2	CASSLLGVTGELFF
NA	TRBV7-2	CASSLVPSGGTIRETQYF
NA	TRBV6-2/TRBV6-3	CASSPDRGGYTF
NA	TRBV7-6	CASSPMGVQYGYTF
NA	TRBV6-5	CASSDGAANYGYTF
NA	TRBV5-1	CASSLDNYEQYF
NA	TRBV7-2	CASSLRALERETQYF
NA	TRBV18	CASSTQGSNYGYTF
NA	TRBV28	CASSFFGTGTAGNTIYF
NA	TRBV28	CASSFGGGPHEQYF
once	TRBV6-2/TRBV6-3	CASSKQGNRQPQHF
NA	TRBV27	CASSLRRGETQYF
NA	TRBV7-2	CASSLDRGTEAFF
NA	TRBV2	CASSLGQSGYTF
NA	TRBV6-6	CASSSPQGDHEQYF
NA	TRBV7-2	CASSFVTVEGYTF
NA	TRBV6-4	CASSDGDEGDLSSYNEQFF
NA	TRBV29-1	CSVGLEQGGNGYTF
NA	TRBV7-7	CASSSGTRNEQFF
NA	TRBV3-1/TRBV3-2	CASSPLQGGSPLHF
few	TRBV7-9	CASSLTGQGAGLAYTF